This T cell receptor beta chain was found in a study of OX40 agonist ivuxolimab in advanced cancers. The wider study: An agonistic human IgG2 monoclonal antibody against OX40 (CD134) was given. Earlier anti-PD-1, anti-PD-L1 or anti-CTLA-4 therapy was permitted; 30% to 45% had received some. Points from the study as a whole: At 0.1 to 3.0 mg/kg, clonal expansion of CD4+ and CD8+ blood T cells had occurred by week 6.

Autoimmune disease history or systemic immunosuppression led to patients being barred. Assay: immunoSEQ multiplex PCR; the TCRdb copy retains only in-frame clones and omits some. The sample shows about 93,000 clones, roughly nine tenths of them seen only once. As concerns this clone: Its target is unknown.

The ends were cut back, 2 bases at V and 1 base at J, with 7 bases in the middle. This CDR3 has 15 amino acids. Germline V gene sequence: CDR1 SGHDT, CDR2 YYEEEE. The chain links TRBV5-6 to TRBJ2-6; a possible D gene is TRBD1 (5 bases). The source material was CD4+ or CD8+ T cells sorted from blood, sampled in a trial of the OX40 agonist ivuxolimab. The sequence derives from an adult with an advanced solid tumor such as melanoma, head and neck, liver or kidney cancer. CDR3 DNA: TGTGCCAGCAGCTTAGGGGCATCTGGGGCCAACGTCCTGACTTTC. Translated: CASSLGASGANVLTF.